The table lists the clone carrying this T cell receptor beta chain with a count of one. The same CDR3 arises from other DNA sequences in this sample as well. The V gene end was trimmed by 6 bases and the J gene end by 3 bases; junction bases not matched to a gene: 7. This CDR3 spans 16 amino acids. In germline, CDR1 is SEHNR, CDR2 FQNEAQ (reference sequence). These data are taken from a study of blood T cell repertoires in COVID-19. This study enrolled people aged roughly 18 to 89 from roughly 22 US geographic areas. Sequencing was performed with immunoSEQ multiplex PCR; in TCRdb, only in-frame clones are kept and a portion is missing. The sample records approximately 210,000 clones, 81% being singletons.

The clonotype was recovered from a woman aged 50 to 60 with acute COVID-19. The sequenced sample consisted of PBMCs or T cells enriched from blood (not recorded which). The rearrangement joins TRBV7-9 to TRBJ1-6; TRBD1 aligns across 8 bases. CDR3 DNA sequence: TGTGCCAGCAGTCGAGGACAGGGATTCTATAATTCACCCCTCCACTTT. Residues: CASSRGQGFYNSPLHF.